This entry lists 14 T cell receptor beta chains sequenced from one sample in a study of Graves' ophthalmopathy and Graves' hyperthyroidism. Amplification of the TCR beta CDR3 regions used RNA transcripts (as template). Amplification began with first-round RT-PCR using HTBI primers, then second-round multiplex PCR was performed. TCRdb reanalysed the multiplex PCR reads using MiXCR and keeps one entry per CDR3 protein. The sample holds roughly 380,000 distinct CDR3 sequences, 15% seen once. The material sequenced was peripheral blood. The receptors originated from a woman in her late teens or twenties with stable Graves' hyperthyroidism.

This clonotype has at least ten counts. CDR3 residues: CATSDPEGAGSGANVLTF. The CDR3 nucleotides read TGTGCCACCAGTGACCCCGAGGGAGCGGGCTCTGGGGCCAACGTCCTGACTTTC. This chain links TRBV24-1 with TRBJ2-6; D may be TRBD2 (6 bases). The CDR3 contains 18 residues. Germline V lookup: CDR1 KGHDR, CDR2 SFDVKD. Trimming took 4 bases from V and 0 from J, leaving 15 bases between them.

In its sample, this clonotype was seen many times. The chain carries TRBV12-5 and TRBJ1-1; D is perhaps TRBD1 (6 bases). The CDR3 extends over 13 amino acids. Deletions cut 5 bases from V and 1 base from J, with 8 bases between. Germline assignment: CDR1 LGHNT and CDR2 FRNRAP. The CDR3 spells CASGGQRNTEAFF. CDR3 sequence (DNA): TGTGCTAGTGGTGGACAGAGGAACACTGAAGCTTTCTTT.

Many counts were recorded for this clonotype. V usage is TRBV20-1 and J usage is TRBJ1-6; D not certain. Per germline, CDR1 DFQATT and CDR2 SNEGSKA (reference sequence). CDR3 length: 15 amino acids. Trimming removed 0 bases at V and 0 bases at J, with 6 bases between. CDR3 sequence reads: CSAREASSYNSPLHF. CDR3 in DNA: TGCAGTGCTAGAGAAGCGAGCTCCTATAATTCACCCCTCCACTTT.

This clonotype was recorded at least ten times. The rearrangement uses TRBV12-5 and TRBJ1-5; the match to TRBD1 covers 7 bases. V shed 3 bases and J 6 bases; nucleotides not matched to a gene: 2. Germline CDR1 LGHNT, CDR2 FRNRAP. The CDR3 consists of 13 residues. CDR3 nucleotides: TGTGCTAGTGGTTTTAGGACAGGTCAGCCCCAGCATTTT. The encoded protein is CASGFRTGQPQHF.

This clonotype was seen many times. The CDR3 DNA reads TGTGCCACCAGCGGGCCCCCGGGACAGGGGTTCGGCTACACCTTC. Protein sequence: CATSGPPGQGFGYTF. This rearrangement joins TRBV15 to TRBJ1-2, with 10 nucleotides matching TRBD1. The V gene's germline CDR1 is LNHNV and CDR2 YYDKDF (reference sequence). The CDR3 has 15 residues. V lost 5 bases, J lost 8 bases, and 11 bases stayed unmatched.

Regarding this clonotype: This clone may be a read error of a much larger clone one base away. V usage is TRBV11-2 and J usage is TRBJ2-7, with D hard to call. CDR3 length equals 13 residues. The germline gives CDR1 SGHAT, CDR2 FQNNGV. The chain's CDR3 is CASSPHPVYEQCF. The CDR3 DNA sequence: TGTGCCAGCAGCCCCCACCCCGTCTACGAGCAGTGCTTC. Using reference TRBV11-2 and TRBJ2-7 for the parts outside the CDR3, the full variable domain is EAGVAQSPRYKIIEKRQSVAFWCNPISGHATLYWYQQILGQGPKLLIQFQNNGVVDDSQLPKDRFSAERLKGVDSTLKIQPAKLEDSAVYLCASSPHPVYEQCFGPGTRLTVT.

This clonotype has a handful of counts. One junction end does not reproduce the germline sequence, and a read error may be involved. CDR3 residues: CATSREQPGTGGELLF. CDR3 DNA sequence: TGTGCCACCAGCAGAGAACAACCCGGGACAGGGGGGGAGCTGCTTTTT. J is TRBJ2-2 and V is TRBV15, with TRBD1 matching 11 bases. Germline CDR1 is LNHNV and CDR2 is YYDKDF (reference sequence). CDR3 length: 16 residues.

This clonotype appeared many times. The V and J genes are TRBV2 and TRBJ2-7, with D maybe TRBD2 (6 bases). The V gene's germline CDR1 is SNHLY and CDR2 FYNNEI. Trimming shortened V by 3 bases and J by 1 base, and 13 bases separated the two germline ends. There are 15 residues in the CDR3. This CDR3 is CASSEGRRGSYEQYF. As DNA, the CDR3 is TGTGCCAGCAGTGAGGGGCGCCGGGGGTCCTACGAGCAGTACTTC.

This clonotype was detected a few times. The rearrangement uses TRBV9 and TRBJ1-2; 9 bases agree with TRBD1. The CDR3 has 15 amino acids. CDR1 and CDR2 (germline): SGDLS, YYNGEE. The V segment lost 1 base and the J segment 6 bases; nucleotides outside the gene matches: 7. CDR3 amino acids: CASSVFGTGQNGYTF. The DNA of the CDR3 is TGTGCCAGCAGCGTATTTGGGACAGGGCAGAATGGCTACACCTTC.

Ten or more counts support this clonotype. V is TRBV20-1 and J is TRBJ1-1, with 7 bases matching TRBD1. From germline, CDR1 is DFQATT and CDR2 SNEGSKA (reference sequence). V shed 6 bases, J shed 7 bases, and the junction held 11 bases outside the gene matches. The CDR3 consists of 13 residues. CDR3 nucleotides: TGCAGTGCGAGGACATACAACAGGGGTGAAGCTTTCTTT. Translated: CSARTYNRGEAFF.

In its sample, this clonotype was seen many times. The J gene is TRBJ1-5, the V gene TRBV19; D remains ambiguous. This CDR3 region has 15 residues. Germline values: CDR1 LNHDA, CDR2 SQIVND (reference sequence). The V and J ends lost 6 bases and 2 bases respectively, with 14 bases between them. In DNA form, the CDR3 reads TGTGCCAGTAGGGTTAGGAGACACCGCAATCAGCCCCAGCATTTT. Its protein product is CASRVRRHRNQPQHF.

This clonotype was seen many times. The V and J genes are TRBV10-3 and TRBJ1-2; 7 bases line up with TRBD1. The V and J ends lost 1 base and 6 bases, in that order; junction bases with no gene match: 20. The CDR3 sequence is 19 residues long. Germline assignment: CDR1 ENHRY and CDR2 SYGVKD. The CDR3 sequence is CAISEYSRTGPAGHNGYTF. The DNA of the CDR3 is TGTGCCATCAGTGAGTATTCTAGGACAGGACCGGCTGGCCATAATGGCTACACCTTC.

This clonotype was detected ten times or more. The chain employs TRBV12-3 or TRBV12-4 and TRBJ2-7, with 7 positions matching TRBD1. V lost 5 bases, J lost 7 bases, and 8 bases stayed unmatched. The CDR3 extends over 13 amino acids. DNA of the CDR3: TGTGCCAGCAGTCCGCAGACAGGGTGGGAGCAGTACTTC. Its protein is CASSPQTGWEQYF.

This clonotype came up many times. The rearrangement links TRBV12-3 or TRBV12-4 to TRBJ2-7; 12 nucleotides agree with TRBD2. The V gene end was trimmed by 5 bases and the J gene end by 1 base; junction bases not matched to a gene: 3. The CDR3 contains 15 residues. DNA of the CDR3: TGTGCCAGCAGTCGCACTAGCGGGGGGTCCTACGAGCAGTACTTC. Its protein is CASSRTSGGSYEQYF.